The 24 T cell receptor beta chains below were found in one sample sequenced in a study of OX40 agonist ivuxolimab in advanced cancers. Some clones are missing from TCRdb's copy, which holds only in-frame ones; the method was immunoSEQ multiplex PCR. The sample has 60,000 to 70,000 clones; approximately 90% are singletons. The source material was CD4+ or CD8+ T cells sorted from blood, sampled in a trial of the OX40 agonist ivuxolimab. The receptors shown here come from an adult with an advanced solid tumor such as melanoma, head and neck, liver or kidney cancer.

V and J are TRBV9 and TRBJ2-2; TRBD2 aligns across 15 bases. The CDR3 loop spans 17 amino acids. Germline assignment: CDR1 SGDLS and CDR2 YYNGEE. V lost 3 bases to trimming and J lost 5 bases; unmatched junction nucleotides: 5. The chain's CDR3 is CASSAGTSGRKTGELFF. The CDR3, as DNA: TGTGCCAGCAGCGCCGGGACTAGCGGGAGGAAGACCGGGGAGCTGTTTTTT.

This sequence joins TRBV4-2 and TRBJ1-1; TRBD1 agrees at 8 bases. This CDR3 has 16 residues. V was clipped by 0 bases and J by 12 bases; unmatched bases: 15. In germline, CDR1 is LGHNA, CDR2 YNFKEQ. The CDR3 sequence is CASSQEWQGAVKRSFF. For the CDR3, the DNA is TGTGCCAGCAGCCAAGAATGGCAGGGGGCGGTGAAGCGGTCTTTCTTT.

The gene calls are TRBV6-6 and TRBJ2-1, with TRBD1 identical over 8 bases. Germline lookup yields CDR1 MNHNY and CDR2 SVGAGI (reference sequence). The CDR3 has 13 amino acids. V trimming: 8 bases; J trimming: 6 bases; junction bases outside the gene matches: 6. CDR3: CASQRQGFNEQFF. In nucleotides, the CDR3 is TGTGCCAGCCAGAGACAGGGGTTCAATGAGCAGTTCTTC.

This rearrangement joins TRBV29-1 to TRBJ1-5, with no clear D. The CDR3 has 12 amino acids. V lost 7 bases and J lost 0, with 7 bases in between. Germline values: CDR1 SQVTM, CDR2 ANQGSEA. The CDR3 loop reads CSGGNSNQPQHF. CDR3 nucleotide sequence: TGCAGCGGCGGTAATAGCAATCAGCCCCAGCATTTT.

This chain joins TRBV29-1 and TRBJ2-3; D is unresolved. CDR1 is SQVTM, CDR2 ANQGSEA, per germline. The V end was cut by 2 bases, the J end by 3 bases, with 9 bases between. The CDR3 runs 13 residues. In DNA, the CDR3 is TGCAGCGTTGAAAAATTTGGAACAGATACGCAGTATTTT. As protein: CSVEKFGTDTQYF.

The V call is TRBV5-1, the J call TRBJ1-3; TRBD1 agrees at 7 bases. Looked up from germline, CDR1 is SGHRS and CDR2 is YFSETQ. The CDR3 totals 15 residues. V lost 0 bases, J lost 2 bases, and 2 bases stayed unmatched. As DNA, the CDR3 is TGCGCCAGCAGCTTGGGGGGGACAGCTGGAAACACCATATATTTT. This codes for CASSLGGTAGNTIYF.

The chain carries TRBV5-1 and TRBJ2-3; 9 bases are a match to TRBD1. V lost 0 bases, J lost 2 bases, and 4 bases stayed unmatched. Germline V gene lookup returns CDR1 SGHRS and CDR2 YFSETQ. The CDR3 consists of 16 residues. The CDR3 loop reads CASSLDRGRVTDTQYF. CDR3 bases: TGCGCCAGCAGCTTGGACAGGGGGCGCGTCACAGATACGCAGTATTTT.

The V gene is TRBV6-6, the J gene TRBJ2-7; 7 positions match TRBD1. There are 14 residues in the CDR3. In germline, CDR1 is MNHNY, CDR2 SVGAGI (reference sequence). Unmatched junction bases numbered 5, after V lost 0 bases and J lost 6 bases. Here the CDR3 reads CASSYSMGQSEQYF. The CDR3 DNA reads TGTGCCAGCAGTTACTCGATGGGACAGAGCGAGCAGTACTTC.

The rearrangement joins TRBV29-1 to TRBJ2-7; either TRBD1 or TRBD2 may supply D (5 bases each). Trimming left V 4 bases short and J 0 bases short, with 13 bases between. The CDR3 is 14 amino acids. The V gene's germline CDR1 is SQVTM and CDR2 ANQGSEA. The CDR3 nucleotides are TGCAGCGTTGCACCAGGGACCTCCTCCTACGAGCAGTACTTC. It specifies CSVAPGTSSYEQYF.

This chain uses TRBV6-1 with TRBJ2-1; TRBD2 agrees at 9 bases. The CDR3 totals 20 residues. The J segment lost 0 bases and the V segment lost 0 bases, leaving 12 bases of the junction unmatched. Germline V gives CDR1 MNHNS, CDR2 SASEGT. CDR3 amino acids: CASSEARASGALVSYNEQFF. The CDR3 DNA reads as TGTGCCAGCAGTGAAGCCAGGGCTAGCGGGGCGCTAGTCTCCTACAATGAGCAGTTCTTC.

Here the CDR3 DNA reads TGTGCCTGGAGTGGACAGTCTGGAAACACCATATATTTT. Translation gives CAWSGQSGNTIYF. This rearrangement joins TRBV30 to TRBJ1-3; TRBD1 might be the D (5 bases). The CDR3 extends over 13 amino acids. Germline V lookup: CDR1 GTSNPN, CDR2 SVGIG (reference sequence). The V gene lost 1 base and the J gene lost 1 base, with 5 bases spanning the gap.

The chain links TRBV4-3 to TRBJ1-2; 12 nucleotides agree with TRBD1. Germline values: CDR1 LGHNA, CDR2 YSLEER. V was clipped by 0 bases and J by 2 bases; unmatched bases: 4. The CDR3 loop spans 17 amino acids. The CDR3 loop reads CASSQEAGQGANYGYTF. As DNA, the CDR3 is TGCGCCAGCAGCCAAGAGGCGGGACAGGGGGCAAACTATGGCTACACCTTC.

The chain joins TRBV6-5 to TRBJ2-7; the match to TRBD1 covers 7 bases. The CDR3 consists of 15 residues. The V gene end was trimmed by 6 bases and the J gene end by 1 base; junction bases not matched to a gene: 9. Germline V CDR1 and CDR2: MNHEY, SVGAGI. Here the CDR3 reads CASRYRGHTSYEQYF. CDR3 bases: TGTGCCAGCAGGTACAGGGGCCATACTTCCTACGAGCAGTACTTC.

The V call is TRBV5-5, the J call TRBJ2-1; 7 nucleotides line up with TRBD1. Germline lookup yields CDR1 SGHKS and CDR2 YYEKEE (reference sequence). The V gene end was trimmed by 0 bases and the J gene end by 1 base; junction bases not matched to a gene: 4. The length of the CDR3 is 16 residues. CDR3 amino acids: CASSLVSGGSYNEQFF. Written as DNA, the CDR3 is TGTGCCAGCAGCTTGGTCTCAGGGGGTTCCTACAATGAGCAGTTCTTC.

The rearrangement uses TRBV27 and TRBJ2-3; TRBD2 agrees at 14 bases. CDR3 size: 16 residues. CDR1 is MNHEY and CDR2 is SMNVEV in the germline V gene (reference sequence). The V gene end was trimmed by 7 bases and the J gene end by 4 bases; junction bases not matched to a gene: 7. In nucleotides, the CDR3 is TGTGCCAGCACCCAGTGGACTAGCGGGGGGTCAGATACGCAGTATTTT. This codes for CASTQWTSGGSDTQYF.

The chain couples TRBV11-1 to TRBJ1-1; 9 nucleotides match TRBD1. The CDR3 extends over 18 amino acids. V was clipped by 4 bases and J by 0 bases; unmatched bases: 12. Germline CDR1 and CDR2: SGHAT and FQDESV (reference sequence). CDR3 nucleotide sequence: TGTGCCAGCAGCTCAATAGTTCCCGGGACAGGGATGAACACTGAAGCTTTCTTT. Translated, it gives CASSSIVPGTGMNTEAFF.

The CDR3 nucleotides read TGTGCCAGTGGTCGGGGAACGGAAGAGACCCAGTACTTC. Its translation: CASGRGTEETQYF. The J gene is TRBJ2-5, the V gene TRBV28; D is perhaps TRBD2 (5 bases). The CDR3 contains 13 residues. From germline, CDR1 is MDHEN and CDR2 SYDVKM. V lost 9 bases and J lost 3, with 14 bases in between.

The chain is built from TRBV5-1 and TRBJ1-2, with 7 bases lining up with TRBD1. Germline V lookup: CDR1 SGHRS, CDR2 YFSETQ. J lost 6 bases, V lost 2 bases, and 10 bases had no gene match. CDR3 size: 15 residues. CDR3 sequence: CASSLPQGVEDGYTF. In nucleotides, the CDR3 is TGCGCCAGCAGCTTACCGCAGGGGGTCGAGGATGGCTACACCTTC.

The chain links TRBV7-2 to TRBJ1-1; 8 nucleotides agree with TRBD1. Germline-derived CDR1 and CDR2 are SGHTA and FQGNSA. V was clipped by 2 bases and J by 6 bases; unmatched bases: 11. The CDR3 sequence is 16 residues long. This CDR3 reads CASSLIPSGGRAEAFF. DNA of the CDR3: TGTGCCAGCAGCTTAATACCTTCAGGGGGCAGGGCTGAAGCTTTCTTT.

The chain is built from TRBV27 and TRBJ1-5, with 9 bases matching TRBD1. The V segment lost 7 bases and the J segment 3 bases; nucleotides outside the gene matches: 4. Germline CDR1 reads MNHEY; CDR2 reads SMNVEV (reference sequence). This CDR3 spans 14 amino acids. The CDR3 protein is CASTTGGPNQPQHF. The CDR3 DNA reads TGTGCCAGCACCACAGGGGGCCCCAATCAGCCCCAGCATTTT.

This clone was counted once. V and J are TRBV11-3 and TRBJ1-1; a possible D gene is TRBD1 (5 bases). This CDR3 contains 15 residues. V was trimmed by 5 bases and J by 6 bases, leaving 19 bases between them. In germline, CDR1 is SGHNT, CDR2 YENEEA. CDR3 nucleotide sequence: TGTGCCAGCAGCCTTGGACACAACCTCAACGCTGAAGCTTTCTTT. Protein sequence: CASSLGHNLNAEAFF.

The chain combines TRBV18 with TRBJ1-1; 11 bases fit TRBD1. Unmatched junction bases numbered 9, after V lost 3 bases and J lost 6 bases. The germline gives CDR1 KGHSH, CDR2 LQKENI. This CDR3 contains 16 residues. The CDR3, as DNA: TGTGCCAGCTCACCCCCTGGACAGGGGGCCTTCTCTGAAGCTTTCTTT. Translated, it gives CASSPPGQGAFSEAFF. Full variable domain (remainder filled in from reference TRBV18 and TRBJ1-1): NAGVMQNPRHLVRRRGQEARLRCSPMKGHSHVYWYRQLPEEGLKFMVYLQKENIIDESGMPKERFSAEFPKEGPSILRIQQVVRGDSAAYFCASSPPGQGAFSEAFFGQGTRLTVV.

This clone occurred a few times. The gene calls are TRBV28 and TRBJ2-1, with D perhaps matching TRBD2 (6 bases). The CDR3 runs 15 residues. V was shortened by 6 bases and J by 8 bases, with 20 bases between the two germline ends. CDR1 is MDHEN, CDR2 SYDVKM, per germline. Written as DNA, the CDR3 is TGTGCCAGCAGCGAACACCGGGACTGGGGGTATGAGCAGTTCTTC. Protein: CASSEHRDWGYEQFF. The full variable domain, its missing parts supplied by reference TRBV28 and TRBJ2-1, is DVKVTQSSRYLVKRTGEKVFLECVQDMDHENMFWYRQDPGLGLRLIYFSYDVKMKEKGDIPEGYSVSREKKERFSLILESASTNQTSMYLCASSEHRDWGYEQFFGPGTRLTVL.

This clone showed up just once. The chain recombines TRBV27 with TRBJ1-5; TRBD1 matches 8 bases. V was clipped by 4 bases and J by 7 bases; unmatched bases: 6. The germline V gene has CDR1 MNHEY and CDR2 SMNVEV (reference sequence). This CDR3 spans 14 amino acids. CDR3 in DNA: TGTGCCAGCAGTTCGGACAGGGCAGGACAGCCCCAGCATTTT. Its protein is CASSSDRAGQPQHF.